A single sample is the source of the 14 T cell receptor beta chains below, sequenced in a study of vaccination and CD4 T cells after COVID-19. Antigen specificity for these receptors is unknown. Oncomine TCR Beta short-read sequencing was applied to DNA from cultured CD4+ T cells. TCRdb itself ran the PCR reads through MiXCR, one entry per CDR3 protein. The table shows under 25,000 distinct CDR3 sequences, with about 80% occurring only once. The treatment denotes: approximately nine-day PBMC culture with coronavirus spike peptide pools or control peptides (ViraFEST assay). The material sequenced was CD4+ T cells from blood, cultured in vitro, taken after SARS-CoV-2 vaccination. These receptors all stem from a human donor who received a COVID-19 vaccine.

A note on this clonotype: The junction shows a germline mismatch at one end, possibly a read error. The V call is TRBV7-9, the J call TRBJ2-3; 7 bases match TRBD1. The germline gives CDR1 SEHNR, CDR2 FQNEAQ (reference sequence). The CDR3 loop spans 13 amino acids. CDR3 bases: TGCGCCAGCAGCCCAAGGGGGCCTGATACGCAGTATTTT. Protein product: CASSPRGPDTQYF. The full variable domain, with the rest looked up from reference TRBV7-9 and TRBJ2-3, is DTGVSQNPRHKITKRGQNVTFRCDPISEHNRLYWYRQTLGQGPEFLTYFQNEAQLEKSRLLSDRFSAERPKGSFSTLEIQRTEQGDSAMYLCASSPRGPDTQYFGPGTRLTVL.

The chain joins TRBV20-1 to TRBJ1-4; D ambiguous. Germline V CDR1 and CDR2: DFQATT, SNEGSKA (reference sequence). Trimming removed 3 bases at V and 7 bases at J, with 12 bases between. This CDR3 spans 13 amino acids. Written as DNA, the CDR3 is TGCAGTGCTAGGACCTTTGGGATTGAAAAACTGTTTTTT. As protein: CSARTFGIEKLFF.

The rearrangement uses TRBV5-1 and TRBJ1-5; TRBD1 matches 8 bases. Trimming cost V 3 bases and J 11 bases; bases outside gene matches: 10. The CDR3 length is 14 residues. Germline loops: CDR1 SGHRS, CDR2 YFSETQ. The CDR3 nucleotides are TGCGCCAGCAGCTACATCCGACAGGGGTTAGCCCAGCATTTT. Translation gives CASSYIRQGLAQHF.

The chain employs TRBV18 and TRBJ1-1; TRBD1 matches at 7 bases. Germline V gene sequence: CDR1 KGHSH, CDR2 LQKENI. Germline trimming cut 3 bases from V and 10 bases from J; bases unmatched to any gene: 5. The CDR3 sequence is 12 residues long. CDR3 nucleotide sequence: TGTGCCAGCTCACCTAGACAGGGAGTAGCTTTCTTT. This codes for CASSPRQGVAFF.

The chain carries TRBV2 and TRBJ1-5; 10 bases agree with TRBD1. The germline V gene has CDR1 SNHLY and CDR2 FYNNEI. The J segment lost 0 bases and the V segment lost 8 bases, leaving 4 bases of the junction unmatched. This CDR3 contains 15 residues. The DNA of the CDR3 is TGTGCCAGCCGGACAGGGGGATATAGCAATCAGCCCCAGCATTTT. It yields the protein CASRTGGYSNQPQHF.

Notes on this clonotype: The germline gene is not matched at one end of the junction; a read error may be the cause. V is TRBV7-8 and J is TRBJ1-5, with a tentative D call TRBD1 (6 bases). The CDR3 runs to 15 residues. Germline loops: CDR1 SGHVS, CDR2 FQNEAQ. CDR3 in DNA: TGTGCCAGCAGTTTAGGGGGTTTGCGCAATCAGCCCCAGCATTTT. This encodes CASSLGGLRNQPQHF.

This clonotype has just a few counts. This sequence joins TRBV2 and TRBJ1-2; D might be TRBD1 (5 bases). The CDR3 consists of 14 residues. Trimming left V 8 bases short and J 7 bases short, with 20 bases between. The germline V gene encodes CDR1 SNHLY and CDR2 FYNNEI. CDR3 sequence (DNA): TGTGCCAGCCAGAACTTGTGGGGGGATGGTGGCTACACCTTC. Protein: CASQNLWGDGGYTF.

This chain links TRBV20-1 with TRBJ2-7, with 9 bases that match TRBD1. V dropped 1 base and J dropped 3; count of bases not matched to a gene: 1. CDR3 length: 13 amino acids. Germline V gene lookup returns CDR1 DFQATT and CDR2 SNEGSKA (reference sequence). CDR3 residues: CSARGTGVYEQYF. The CDR3 DNA reads TGCAGTGCTAGAGGGACAGGGGTCTACGAGCAGTACTTC.

Notes on this clonotype: One end of the junction does not line up with germline, which may come from a read error. The V gene is TRBV5-3, the J gene TRBJ2-5, with a tentative D call TRBD2 (5 bases). TRBV5-3 is given ORF status, its function remaining uncertain. This CDR3 has 13 amino acids. This chain's CDR3 is CASSLDWGETQYF. In DNA, the CDR3 is TGTGCCAGCAGCTTGGACTGGGGAGAGACCCAGTACTTC.

The chain combines TRBV20-1 with TRBJ1-5, with TRBD1 as a possible D gene (5 bases). Trimming cost V 5 bases and J 0 bases, with 14 bases left between them. The CDR3 loop spans 15 amino acids. Germline V gene sequence: CDR1 DFQATT, CDR2 SNEGSKA (reference sequence). CDR3 loop: CSAGTGQHSNQPQHF. CDR3 nucleotides: TGCAGTGCTGGGACTGGACAACATAGCAATCAGCCCCAGCATTTT.

The chain recombines TRBV7-3 with TRBJ2-5, with 13 nucleotides matching TRBD2. The V and J ends lost 4 bases and 5 bases, in that order; junction bases with no gene match: 7. The CDR3 contains 16 residues. Germline V gives CDR1 SGHTA, CDR2 FQGTGA. CDR3 in amino acids: CASSSSTSGGWETQYF. The DNA of the CDR3 is TGTGCCAGCAGCTCATCGACTAGCGGGGGGTGGGAGACCCAGTACTTC.

The chain has TRBV19 and TRBJ1-1; 7 nucleotides match TRBD1. The CDR3 is 13 amino acids. In germline, CDR1 is LNHDA, CDR2 SQIVND (reference sequence). The junction had 13 bases not matched to a gene; V was cut back by 7 bases and J by 11 bases. CDR3: CASTDPWGGQAFF. CDR3 coding DNA: TGTGCCAGTACCGACCCCTGGGGGGGACAGGCTTTCTTT.

V and J are TRBV6-1 and TRBJ1-5, with D tentatively TRBD1 (6 bases). This CDR3 comprises 16 residues. Germline lookup yields CDR1 MNHNS and CDR2 SASEGT. Trimming pared 8 bases from V and 5 bases from J, leaving 22 bases between. The CDR3 region has the DNA TGTGCCAGCCTCCCGGTGGGGGCGTCAAGGGATCAGCCCCAGCATTTT. This codes for CASLPVGASRDQPQHF.

The chain employs TRBV20-1 and TRBJ2-3, with TRBD2 as a possible D gene (6 bases). Deletions cut 2 bases from V and 0 bases from J, with 18 bases between. The CDR3 contains 17 residues. Germline V gives CDR1 DFQATT, CDR2 SNEGSKA (reference sequence). CDR3 in amino acids: CSARSWWGGPSTDTQYF. The CDR3, as DNA: TGCAGTGCTAGATCTTGGTGGGGAGGCCCTAGCACAGATACGCAGTATTTT.